This T cell receptor beta chain was observed in a study of T cell responses to AZD1222 COVID-19 vaccine. Study observations and caveats: Elevations in Spike-specific TCR breadth and depth followed administration of two AZD1222 doses. Donors, mostly white British, included more females; clonal diversity was possibly underestimated.

The assay was immunoSEQ multiplex PCR, and TCRdb's table has in-frame clones only and misses some. The sample contains 250,000 to 300,000 clones, around 93% of which appear only once. As regards this clone: Its specificity is unknown.

Germline V gene lookup returns CDR1 MDHEN and CDR2 SYDVKM. CDR3 length equals 14 residues. The chain carries TRBV28 and TRBJ1-2; possible D gene TRBD1, 5 bases. The material was peripheral blood, obtained 28 days after the second AZD1222 dose. This TCR came from an adult who received the AZD1222 COVID-19 vaccine. The CDR3 here is CAAEQVFGRDGYTF. The CDR3, as DNA: TGTGCGGCAGAACAGGTTTTTGGGAGAGATGGCTACACCTTC.